The entry below describes one T cell receptor beta chain. Its antigen remains unknown. The sample originates from a study of T cell responses to AZD1222 COVID-19 vaccine. Some clones are missing from TCRdb's copy, which holds only in-frame ones; the method was immunoSEQ multiplex PCR. In the table there are 150,000 to 200,000 clones, around 94% of which are singletons. Regarding the study as a whole: A mostly white British donor set with more females was recruited, and clonal diversity was possibly underestimated.

The CDR3 sequence is 16 residues long. Deletions cut 2 bases from V and 3 bases from J, with 14 bases between. In germline, CDR1 is LGHDT, CDR2 YNNKEL (reference sequence). The material sequenced was peripheral blood, taken on day 0 of AZD1222 vaccination. The clonotype was recovered from an adult in good health. This rearrangement joins TRBV3-1 (or the pseudogene TRBV3-2) to TRBJ2-1; D is perhaps TRBD1 or TRBD2 (5 bases each). The CDR3 nucleotides read TGTGCCAGCAGCCAAACGTTGGGGGTTGGCTACAATGAGCAGTTCTTC. This sequence encodes CASSQTLGVGYNEQFF.